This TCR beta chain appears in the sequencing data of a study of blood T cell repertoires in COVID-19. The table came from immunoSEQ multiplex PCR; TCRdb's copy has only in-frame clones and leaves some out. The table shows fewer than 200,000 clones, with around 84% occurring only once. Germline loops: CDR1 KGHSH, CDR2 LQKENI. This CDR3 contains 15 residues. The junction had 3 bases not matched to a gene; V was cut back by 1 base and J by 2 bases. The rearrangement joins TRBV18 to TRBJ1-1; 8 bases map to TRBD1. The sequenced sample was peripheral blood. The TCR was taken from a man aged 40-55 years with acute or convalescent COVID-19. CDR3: CASSPLQGANTEAFF. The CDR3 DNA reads TGTGCCAGCTCACCACTCCAGGGGGCCAACACTGAAGCTTTCTTT.